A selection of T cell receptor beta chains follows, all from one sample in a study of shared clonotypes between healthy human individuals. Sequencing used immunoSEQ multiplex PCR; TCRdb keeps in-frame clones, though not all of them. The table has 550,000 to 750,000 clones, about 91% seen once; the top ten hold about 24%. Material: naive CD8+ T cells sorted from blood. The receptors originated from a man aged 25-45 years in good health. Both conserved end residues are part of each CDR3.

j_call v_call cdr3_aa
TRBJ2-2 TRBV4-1 CASSQVVARELFF
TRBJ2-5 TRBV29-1 CSVEPDRGRQETQYF
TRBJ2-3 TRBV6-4 CASSEELMVDTQYF
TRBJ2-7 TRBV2 CASGAEHKVEQYF
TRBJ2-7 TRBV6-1 CASRLADTYEQYF
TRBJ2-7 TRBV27 CASSLNPTGSYEQYF
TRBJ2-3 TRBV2 CASSASWDTQYF
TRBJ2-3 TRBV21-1 CASRCPGADTQYF
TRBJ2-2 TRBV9 CASSGYGLANTGELFF
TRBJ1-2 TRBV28 CASSLLGPTINGYTF
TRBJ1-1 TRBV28 CASSSRQGIRTEAFF
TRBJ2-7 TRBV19 CASSSPSGGSYEQYF
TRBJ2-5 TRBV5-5 CASSTPETGETQYF
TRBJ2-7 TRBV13 CASSLYGRDRPYEQYF
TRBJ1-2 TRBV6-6 CASSPPNDYGYTF